This passage covers 29 T cell receptor beta chains from one sample sequenced in a study of T cell responses to AZD1222 COVID-19 vaccine. This table comes from immunoSEQ multiplex PCR, and its TCRdb copy is limited to in-frame clones, with some not included. The data hold over 60,000 clones, with 80% to 90% observed a single time. Sequenced material: peripheral blood, taken on day 0 of AZD1222 vaccination. These receptors came from an adult in good health.

CDR3 sequence: CASGLSTWEAFF. In nucleotides, the CDR3 is TGTGCTAGTGGTTTGTCGACGTGGGAAGCTTTCTTT. The rearrangement links TRBV12-5 to TRBJ1-1; D not resolved. V dropped 2 bases and J dropped 8 bases, with 9 bases sitting between them. Germline V gives CDR1 LGHNT, CDR2 FRNRAP. This CDR3 comprises 12 residues.

This clone was recorded once. CDR3 nucleotide sequence: TGTGCCAGCAGTAACGCGAGGGGGCCCCAAGAGACCCAGTACTTC. This sequence encodes CASSNARGPQETQYF. This rearrangement joins TRBV6-5 to TRBJ2-5; 7 bases align to TRBD1. In germline, CDR1 is MNHEY, CDR2 SVGAGI. CDR3 size: 15 residues. J was trimmed by 1 base and V by 5 bases; bases with no gene match: 7.

As DNA, the CDR3 is TGTGCCAGCAGCTTGACCCAGGGGGCTTACAATGAGCAGTTCTTC. Its protein is CASSLTQGAYNEQFF. The gene calls are TRBV5-8 and TRBJ2-1; 8 nucleotides match TRBD1. Germline CDR1 is SGHTS and CDR2 is YDEGEE. This CDR3 comprises 15 residues. V gave up 1 base and J gave up 4 bases; unmatched junction bases: 4.

The chain couples TRBV30 to TRBJ1-1; D call uncertain. The germline CDR1 and CDR2 sequences are GTSNPN and SVGIG (reference sequence). The CDR3 runs to 13 residues. Trimming cost V 4 bases and J 5 bases, with 14 bases left between them. CDR3 sequence reads: CAWKAPYATEAFF. In DNA, the CDR3 is TGTGCCTGGAAAGCACCTTATGCAACTGAAGCTTTCTTT.

In this sample, this clone turned up a few times. J is TRBJ2-3 and V is TRBV11-2; no clear D. V dropped 1 base and J dropped 0 bases, with 5 bases sitting between them. This CDR3 has 14 amino acids. Germline V gene data show CDR1 as SGHAT and CDR2 as FQNNGV. CDR3 sequence: CASSLVGSTDTQYF. The CDR3, as DNA: TGTGCCAGCAGCTTAGTCGGCAGCACAGATACGCAGTATTTT.

This chain uses TRBV19 with TRBJ2-2; the match to TRBD1 covers 12 bases. With V trimmed by 3 bases and J by 5 bases, 4 bases remained unmatched. The CDR3 has 16 amino acids. Germline CDR1 is LNHDA and CDR2 is SQIVND (reference sequence). The CDR3 sequence: CASSIRDRGRTGELFF. CDR3 DNA sequence: TGTGCCAGTAGTATCCGGGACAGGGGGCGAACCGGGGAGCTGTTTTTT.

V and J are TRBV7-9 and TRBJ2-5; D might be TRBD1 or TRBD2, each matching 5 bases. Germline V gene data show CDR1 as SEHNR and CDR2 as FQNEAQ (reference sequence). The CDR3 has 16 residues. V was clipped by 1 base and J by 4 bases, with 16 bases between them. This chain's CDR3 is CASSLDGVGDRETQYF. The CDR3 DNA sequence: TGTGCCAGCAGCTTAGATGGAGTGGGGGATCGAGAGACCCAGTACTTC.

The V and J genes are TRBV25-1 and TRBJ1-1; D perhaps matches TRBD1 (5 bases). From germline, CDR1 is MGHDK and CDR2 SYGVNS. Trimming cost V 7 bases and J 1 base, with 13 bases left between them. The CDR3 has 14 amino acids. The CDR3 DNA reads as TGTGCCAGCATCCATGGGGGGAAGAACACTGAAGCTTTCTTT. Protein product: CASIHGGKNTEAFF.

The chain combines TRBV3-1 (or the pseudogene TRBV3-2) with TRBJ2-7, with D possibly being TRBD1 (5 bases). The CDR3 runs to 12 residues. Germline loops: CDR1 LGHDT, CDR2 YNNKEL (reference sequence). Deletions cut 7 bases from V and 0 bases from J, with 7 bases between. The CDR3 here is CASMGLSYEQYF. CDR3 coding DNA: TGTGCCAGCATGGGGCTCTCCTACGAGCAGTACTTC.

The genes are TRBV30 and TRBJ1-6; TRBD1 matches 8 bases. Trimming removed 5 bases from V and 10 bases from J; junction bases left unmatched: 7. The CDR3 sequence is 13 residues long. Germline CDR1 is GTSNPN and CDR2 is SVGIG (reference sequence). The CDR3 coding sequence is TGTGCCTGGGAGGGGACAGGTACCTCACCCCTCCACTTT. It encodes CAWEGTGTSPLHF.

V and J are TRBV6-5 and TRBJ1-6; D ambiguous. Germline lookup yields CDR1 MNHEY and CDR2 SVGAGI. There are 13 residues in the CDR3. The ends were cut back, 2 bases at V and 8 bases at J, with 7 bases in the middle. CDR3 DNA: TGTGCCAGCAGTTACAGGGAGGATTCACCCCTCCACTTT. This sequence encodes CASSYREDSPLHF.

This clone has just a few counts. V is TRBV2 and J is TRBJ1-2; TRBD1 might be the D (5 bases). This CDR3 spans 15 amino acids. The V and J ends lost 5 bases and 5 bases respectively, with 18 bases between them. CDR1 is SNHLY, CDR2 FYNNEI, per germline. CDR3 region: CASSYLGAGVYGYTF. CDR3 nucleotides: TGTGCCAGCAGTTACCTCGGTGCGGGGGTATATGGCTACACCTTC.

This clone was found a few times. This chain connects TRBV27 to TRBJ2-3; D is tentatively TRBD1 or TRBD2 (6 bases each). In germline, CDR1 is MNHEY, CDR2 SMNVEV (reference sequence). CDR3 length: 15 amino acids. Trimming stripped 4 bases from V and 2 bases from J, with 13 bases between. The chain's CDR3 is CASSSGAGNTDTQYF. In nucleotides, the CDR3 is TGTGCCAGCAGTTCAGGGGCGGGGAACACAGATACGCAGTATTTT.

The chain employs TRBV7-6 and TRBJ2-6, with TRBD1 identical over 9 bases. From germline, CDR1 is SGHVS and CDR2 FNYEAQ. This CDR3 is 18 amino acids long. The trim removed 5 bases at V and 4 bases at J, leaving 12 bases unmatched. The CDR3 loop is CASSQPRDRAQGANVLTF. As DNA, the CDR3 is TGTGCCAGCAGCCAACCCCGGGACAGGGCGCAGGGGGCCAACGTCCTGACTTTC.

V usage is TRBV28 and J usage is TRBJ1-5; 11 bases line up with TRBD1. Germline CDR1 is MDHEN and CDR2 is SYDVKM. Losses at the gene ends were 8 bases for V and 7 bases for J; bases not matched to a gene: 4. This CDR3 has 13 amino acids. CDR3 residues: CASLGQGGQPQHF. CDR3 nucleotides: TGTGCCAGCTTGGGACAGGGGGGACAGCCCCAGCATTTT.

The chain recombines TRBV18 with TRBJ1-1; D is unresolved. Germline CDR1 is KGHSH and CDR2 is LQKENI. The germline V and J ends were trimmed by 4 bases and 1 base, with 4 bases remaining between them. The CDR3 covers 12 residues. In DNA, the CDR3 is TGTGCCAGCTCACGCGGGAACACTGAAGCTTTCTTT. Its translation is CASSRGNTEAFF.

The chain uses TRBV7-9 and TRBJ2-7; TRBD1 or TRBD2 may be the D gene (7 bases each). This CDR3 region has 13 residues. V dropped 5 bases and J dropped 5 bases, with 13 bases sitting between them. Germline CDR1 and CDR2: SEHNR and FQNEAQ (reference sequence). The CDR3: CASSPSGGDEQYF. CDR3 DNA sequence: TGTGCCAGCAGCCCATCAGGGGGGGACGAGCAGTACTTC.

The chain combines TRBV7-2 with TRBJ1-5; TRBD1 aligns across 7 bases. The J segment lost 0 bases and the V segment lost 5 bases, leaving 4 bases of the junction unmatched. Germline V CDR1 and CDR2: SGHTA, FQGNSA. CDR3 length: 15 residues. CDR3 nucleotide sequence: TGTGCCAGCAGCGGGGACAGCTATAGCAATCAGCCCCAGCATTTT. This codes for CASSGDSYSNQPQHF.

CDR3 amino acids: CASSLAGVNTEAFF. The CDR3 DNA sequence: TGTGCCAGCAGCTTAGCAGGGGTAAACACTGAAGCTTTCTTT. The rearrangement links TRBV7-3 to TRBJ1-1; D is possibly TRBD1 (6 bases). Germline lookup yields CDR1 SGHTA and CDR2 FQGTGA. CDR3 length equals 14 residues. V was pared by 2 bases and J by 2 bases, with 9 bases between.

This clone was counted once. The V gene is TRBV6-5, the J gene TRBJ1-5; D is unclear. The V end lost 6 bases, the J end lost 0 bases, and 9 bases lay between the germline ends. Looked up from germline, CDR1 is MNHEY and CDR2 is SVGAGI. The CDR3 is 14 amino acids. The CDR3 DNA follows: TGTGCCAGCAGCCCCCCCTATAGCAATCAGCCCCAGCATTTT. Protein sequence: CASSPPYSNQPQHF.

The chain employs TRBV21-1 and TRBJ2-7; the table's D call of TRBD1 was not tested on the DNA. TRBV21-1 is a listed pseudogene. The length of the CDR3 is 15 residues. The CDR3 spells CASSSSRDRGWEQYF. The CDR3 DNA sequence: TGTGCCAGCAGCAGCAGCCGGGACAGGGGGTGGGAGCAGTACTTC.

This clone was counted between two and nine times. The rearrangement joins TRBV29-1 to TRBJ2-2; D is unresolved. The length of the CDR3 is 14 residues. The ends were cut back, 6 bases at V and 1 base at J, with 12 bases in the middle. Looked up from germline, CDR1 is SQVTM and CDR2 is ANQGSEA. This CDR3 reads CSVTTGGNTGELFF. CDR3 nucleotides: TGCAGCGTCACGACTGGCGGGAACACCGGGGAGCTGTTTTTT.

CDR3: CASSATDRPNQPQHF. The CDR3, as DNA: TGTGCCAGCAGCGCAACCGACAGACCCAATCAGCCCCAGCATTTT. The rearrangement uses TRBV9 and TRBJ1-5; D may be TRBD1 (5 bases). Trimming shortened V by 3 bases and J by 3 bases, and 13 bases separated the two germline ends. Looked up from germline, CDR1 is SGDLS and CDR2 is YYNGEE. This CDR3 has 15 residues.

Sample share makes this clone medium-sized. The chain combines TRBV4-2 with TRBJ1-5; D possibly corresponds to TRBD1 (5 bases). The germline CDR1 and CDR2 sequences are LGHNA and YNFKEQ. The length of the CDR3 is 16 residues. Trimming pared 0 bases from V and 3 bases from J, leaving 12 bases between. CDR3 nucleotides: TGTGCCAGCAGCCAAGAAAGGGGACGGATCAATCAGCCCCAGCATTTT. Translated: CASSQERGRINQPQHF.

The chain is built from TRBV2 and TRBJ2-1; 8 positions agree with TRBD2. CDR3 length: 13 amino acids. The V segment lost 8 bases and the J segment 7 bases; nucleotides outside the gene matches: 7. Looked up from germline, CDR1 is SNHLY and CDR2 is FYNNEI. CDR3 protein: CASSGGPWNEQFF. The DNA of the CDR3 is TGTGCCAGCTCGGGGGGGCCCTGGAATGAGCAGTTCTTC.

The chain carries TRBV5-6 and TRBJ2-7; maybe TRBD2 (6 bases). The germline V gene has CDR1 SGHDT and CDR2 YYEEEE. The CDR3 length is 17 residues. Trimming shortened V by 3 bases and J by 2 bases, and 21 bases separated the two germline ends. The CDR3 sequence is CASSWGGGSGTPYEQYF. The CDR3 DNA sequence: TGTGCCAGCAGCTGGGGTGGGGGTAGCGGAACACCCTACGAGCAGTACTTC.

This chain joins TRBV5-1 and TRBJ1-3; a weak D match, TRBD1 (5 bases). This CDR3 has 16 amino acids. Trimming cost V 0 bases and J 1 base, with 11 bases left between them. CDR1 is SGHRS, CDR2 YFSETQ, per germline. The chain's CDR3 is CASSLADKGSGNTIYF. CDR3 DNA: TGCGCCAGCAGCTTGGCCGATAAGGGGTCTGGAAACACCATATATTTT.

The chain uses TRBV20-1 and TRBJ1-1; no clear D. This CDR3 region has 11 residues. V dropped 3 bases and J dropped 4 bases, with 6 bases sitting between them. Germline CDR1 is DFQATT and CDR2 is SNEGSKA (reference sequence). CDR3 nucleotides: TGCAGTGCTAGCGTGGGCACTGAAGCTTTCTTT. This translates into CSASVGTEAFF.

The chain combines TRBV30 with TRBJ1-2; tentatively, D is TRBD1 (5 bases). The CDR3 extends over 15 amino acids. The ends were cut back, 3 bases at V and 3 bases at J, with 17 bases in the middle. The V gene's germline CDR1 is GTSNPN and CDR2 SVGIG (reference sequence). The CDR3 coding sequence is TGTGCCTGGAGGGGACCCTTGGGGGTTGACTATGGCTACACCTTC. As protein: CAWRGPLGVDYGYTF.